This is a list of T cell receptor beta chains from one sample in a study of T cells in narcolepsy. This table comes from immunoSEQ multiplex PCR, and its TCRdb copy is limited to in-frame clones, with some not included. The table records tens of thousands of clones, around 87% of them present only once. The sample taken for sequencing was memory (CD45RA-) CD4+ T cells from blood. These receptors originate from a human donor in good health. The CDR3 runs from the conserved cysteine through the conserved F or W. A D gene is named only where the DNA matches it firmly. Clone size is not always given. Where it is, it says once, few, many or a class for expanded clones.

j_call: TRBJ1-5; clone_size: -; d_call: -; v_call: TRBV30; cdr3_nt: TGTGCCTGGAACTCAGGGTATCAGCAGCCCCAGCATTTT; cdr3_aa: CAWNSGYQQPQHF
j_call: TRBJ2-3; clone_size: -; d_call: -; v_call: TRBV28; cdr3_nt: TGTGCCAGCACTGCATTCAGCACAGATACGCAGTATTTT; cdr3_aa: CASTAFSTDTQYF
j_call: TRBJ1-1; clone_size: -; d_call: -; v_call: TRBV7-2; cdr3_nt: TGTGCCAGCAGCTTAGCCGGCCGAAGGCAGCTTCTTGAAGCTTTCTTT; cdr3_aa: CASSLAGRRQLLEAFF
j_call: TRBJ2-3; clone_size: -; d_call: -; v_call: TRBV7-9; cdr3_nt: TGTGCCAGCAGCCTCCTGATGAGTGGAGATACGCAGTATTTT; cdr3_aa: CASSLLMSGDTQYF
j_call: TRBJ1-2; clone_size: -; d_call: TRBD1; v_call: TRBV28; cdr3_nt: TGTGCCAGCAGTAACCTACAGGGGGCGAACTATGGCTACACCTTC; cdr3_aa: CASSNLQGANYGYTF
j_call: TRBJ1-4; clone_size: -; d_call: TRBD1; v_call: TRBV18; cdr3_nt: TGTGCCAGCTCCGCGGGACAGGATAATGAAAAACTGTTTTTT; cdr3_aa: CASSAGQDNEKLFF
j_call: TRBJ1-1; clone_size: -; d_call: -; v_call: TRBV9; cdr3_nt: TGTGCCAGCAGCGGGGCCACGCCGAACACTGAAGCTTTCTTT; cdr3_aa: CASSGATPNTEAFF
j_call: TRBJ1-1; clone_size: once; d_call: -; v_call: TRBV9; cdr3_nt: TGTGCCAGCAGCCCATTGCTCTCACAGGGGAACACTGAAGCTTTCTTT; cdr3_aa: CASSPLLSQGNTEAFF
j_call: TRBJ2-5; clone_size: -; d_call: -; v_call: TRBV19; cdr3_nt: TGTGCCAGTAGTATAGGGGAGAGGGGTGCCCAGTACTTC; cdr3_aa: CASSIGERGAQYF
j_call: TRBJ2-5; clone_size: -; d_call: TRBD2; v_call: TRBV11-2; cdr3_nt: TGTGCCAGCAGCTTAGTGGGGGGGGAGACCCAGTACTTC; cdr3_aa: CASSLVGGETQYF
j_call: TRBJ1-1; clone_size: -; d_call: -; v_call: TRBV6-5; cdr3_nt: TGTGCCAGCGGGGGAGTAAAGATGAACACTGAAGCTTTCTTT; cdr3_aa: CASGGVKMNTEAFF
j_call: TRBJ1-6; clone_size: -; d_call: -; v_call: TRBV28; cdr3_nt: TGTGCCAGCGGTCTACACGGCGACAGGAATTCACCCCTCCACTTT; cdr3_aa: CASGLHGDRNSPLHF
j_call: TRBJ2-7; clone_size: -; d_call: TRBD2; v_call: TRBV4-3; cdr3_nt: TGCGCCAGCAGCCAAGCCCTAGCGGGAGTACGCGCCGACGAGCAGTACTTC; cdr3_aa: CASSQALAGVRADEQYF
j_call: TRBJ2-7; clone_size: -; d_call: TRBD1; v_call: TRBV7-3; cdr3_nt: TGTGCCAGCAGCTTGCGACAGGGTTCCGAGCAGTACTTC; cdr3_aa: CASSLRQGSEQYF
j_call: TRBJ2-7; clone_size: -; d_call: -; v_call: TRBV28; cdr3_nt: TGTGCCAGCACCCCTGACAGGACGTCCTACGAGCAGTACTTC; cdr3_aa: CASTPDRTSYEQYF
j_call: TRBJ1-1; clone_size: -; d_call: -; v_call: TRBV30; cdr3_nt: TGTGCCTGGAATATAGGGGGCACTGAAGCTTTCTTT; cdr3_aa: CAWNIGGTEAFF
j_call: TRBJ2-7; clone_size: -; d_call: -; v_call: TRBV19; cdr3_nt: TGTGCCAGTACCGGGATACGGAGGGGGTTTAACCAATACGAGCAGTACTTC; cdr3_aa: CASTGIRRGFNQYEQYF
j_call: TRBJ1-5; clone_size: -; d_call: -; v_call: TRBV5-5; cdr3_nt: TGTGCCAGCAGCTTGGGGAGCAATCAGCCCCAGCATTTT; cdr3_aa: CASSLGSNQPQHF
j_call: TRBJ1-3; clone_size: -; d_call: -; v_call: TRBV6-5; cdr3_nt: TGTGCCAGCAATTTCGGGCCTGGAAACACCATATATTTT; cdr3_aa: CASNFGPGNTIYF
j_call: TRBJ1-1; clone_size: -; d_call: TRBD1; v_call: TRBV6-1; cdr3_nt: TGTGCCAGCAGCCGAGACAGGGGAACTGAAGCTTTCTTT; cdr3_aa: CASSRDRGTEAFF
j_call: TRBJ2-7; clone_size: -; d_call: TRBD1; v_call: TRBV28; cdr3_nt: TGTGCCAGCAGTTTTCAGGGGGTGGACTACGAGCAGTACTTC; cdr3_aa: CASSFQGVDYEQYF
j_call: TRBJ1-6; clone_size: -; d_call: -; v_call: TRBV27; cdr3_nt: TGTGCCAGCAGTTTCTCGGTCGGAGCAAATTCACCCCTCCACTTT; cdr3_aa: CASSFSVGANSPLHF
j_call: TRBJ2-1; clone_size: -; d_call: -; v_call: TRBV7-8; cdr3_nt: TGTGCCAGCAGCTTTGCGACTTCCAGCTACAATGAGCAGTTCTTC; cdr3_aa: CASSFATSSYNEQFF
j_call: TRBJ2-3; clone_size: once; d_call: -; v_call: TRBV6-1; cdr3_nt: TGTGCCAGCAGTGCGGGGCGAGGCACAGATACGCAGTATTTT; cdr3_aa: CASSAGRGTDTQYF
j_call: TRBJ2-3; clone_size: -; d_call: TRBD1; v_call: TRBV7-8; cdr3_nt: TGTGCCAGCAGCTTAATAACAGGGGGCGAGAGCACAGATACGCAGTATTTT; cdr3_aa: CASSLITGGESTDTQYF
j_call: TRBJ2-5; clone_size: -; d_call: -; v_call: TRBV30; cdr3_nt: TGTGCCTGGAGCTTGGGCAGAGGGGAGACCCAGTACTTC; cdr3_aa: CAWSLGRGETQYF
j_call: TRBJ1-6; clone_size: -; d_call: -; v_call: TRBV6-5; cdr3_nt: TGTGCCAGCAGCCAAGCCGCCGCGCATTCACCCCTCCACTTT; cdr3_aa: CASSQAAAHSPLHF
j_call: TRBJ2-7; clone_size: -; d_call: -; v_call: TRBV5-1; cdr3_nt: TGCGCCAGCAGCTCCTATTACGAGCAGTACTTC; cdr3_aa: CASSSYYEQYF
j_call: TRBJ1-2; clone_size: few; d_call: -; v_call: TRBV30; cdr3_nt: TGTGCCTGGAGCATGAATGCTAACTATGGCTACACCTTC; cdr3_aa: CAWSMNANYGYTF
j_call: TRBJ1-6; clone_size: -; d_call: -; v_call: TRBV5-1; cdr3_nt: TGCGCCAGCAGGGGTCACAGCGAGAATTCACCCCTCCACTTT; cdr3_aa: CASRGHSENSPLHF
j_call: TRBJ2-7; clone_size: -; d_call: -; v_call: TRBV4-3; cdr3_nt: TGCGCCAGCAGCCAAGATCACACTATCCCCTACGGGCAGTACTTC; cdr3_aa: CASSQDHTIPYGQYF
j_call: TRBJ2-5; clone_size: -; d_call: TRBD1; v_call: TRBV5-4; cdr3_nt: TGTGCCAGCAGCTTACAGGGGCAAGAGACCCAGTACTTC; cdr3_aa: CASSLQGQETQYF
j_call: TRBJ2-5; clone_size: once; d_call: -; v_call: TRBV5-4; cdr3_nt: TGCGCCAGCAGCCAAGTCGCTCTACAAGAGACCCAGTACTTC; cdr3_aa: CASSQVALQETQYF
j_call: TRBJ1-5; clone_size: -; d_call: -; v_call: TRBV19; cdr3_nt: TGTGCCAGTAGTATAAGTGGCAGGGAAGGAGATCAGCCCCAGCATTTT; cdr3_aa: CASSISGREGDQPQHF
j_call: TRBJ2-3; clone_size: -; d_call: TRBD1; v_call: TRBV19; cdr3_nt: TGTGCCAGTAGTGCCGGACAGGGAGGTACGCAGTATTTT; cdr3_aa: CASSAGQGGTQYF
j_call: TRBJ2-7; clone_size: -; d_call: -; v_call: TRBV5-1; cdr3_nt: TGCGCCAGCAGCTTCGGGACGCCGGGGAACGAGCAGTACTTC; cdr3_aa: CASSFGTPGNEQYF
j_call: TRBJ2-3; clone_size: few; d_call: TRBD2; v_call: TRBV10-2; cdr3_nt: TGCGCCAGCAGTTTGCAGCGGGGGGAGGTAGATACGCAGTATTTT; cdr3_aa: CASSLQRGEVDTQYF
j_call: TRBJ1-2; clone_size: -; d_call: -; v_call: TRBV7-9; cdr3_nt: TGTGCCAGCACCTATGATGGGGGAAACTATGGCTACACCTTC; cdr3_aa: CASTYDGGNYGYTF
j_call: TRBJ2-7; clone_size: once; d_call: TRBD2; v_call: TRBV6-6; cdr3_nt: TGTGCCAGCAGAGATAGCGGGAGGGCCCTCTACGAGCAGTACTTC; cdr3_aa: CASRDSGRALYEQYF
j_call: TRBJ1-2; clone_size: -; d_call: -; v_call: TRBV10-3; cdr3_nt: TGTGCCATCAGGACGGGACGGGAGCCTAACTATGGCTACACCTTC; cdr3_aa: CAIRTGREPNYGYTF
j_call: TRBJ1-1; clone_size: -; d_call: -; v_call: TRBV27; cdr3_nt: TGTGCCAGCAGTTTGAGCAAGAAGGACTCTGAAGCTTTCTTT; cdr3_aa: CASSLSKKDSEAFF
j_call: TRBJ2-3; clone_size: -; d_call: TRBD2; v_call: TRBV7-2; cdr3_nt: TGTGCCAGCAGCAGGGAGGGAGGCACAGATACGCAGTATTTT; cdr3_aa: CASSREGGTDTQYF
j_call: TRBJ2-2; clone_size: -; d_call: -; v_call: TRBV29-1; cdr3_nt: TGCAGCGTTGCCCGACAATCGAACACCGGGGAGCTGTTTTTT; cdr3_aa: CSVARQSNTGELFF
j_call: TRBJ2-1; clone_size: -; d_call: TRBD1; v_call: TRBV25-1; cdr3_nt: TGTGCCAGCAGTGAAAAGGGACAGGGTAGAAATGAGCAGTTCTTC; cdr3_aa: CASSEKGQGRNEQFF